This passage covers 6 T cell receptor beta chains from one sample sequenced in a study of blood T cell repertoires in COVID-19. Using immunoSEQ multiplex PCR, the repertoire was profiled, and TCRdb retains in-frame clones only, with some absent. This table holds 72,000 or so clones, around nine tenths found once. The sequencing input was peripheral blood. These receptors were taken from an older woman with acute or convalescent COVID-19.

The sample holds one count of this clone. The V and J genes are TRBV19 and TRBJ1-5, with D possibly matching TRBD1 (6 bases). V shed 7 bases and J shed 2 bases, with 18 bases lying between them. CDR1 and CDR2 (germline): LNHDA, SQIVND (reference sequence). The CDR3 has 16 amino acids. CDR3 amino acids: CASITTGAGGNQPQHF. Written as DNA, the CDR3 is TGTGCCAGTATTACCACGGGGGCGGGAGGCAATCAGCCCCAGCATTTT.

The J gene is TRBJ2-3, the V gene TRBV7-2; D may be TRBD1 (5 bases). The germline gives CDR1 SGHTA, CDR2 FQGNSA. The V end was cut by 5 bases, the J end by 6 bases, with 15 bases between. The CDR3 is 14 amino acids. The CDR3 DNA reads TGTGCCAGCAGCGACCCGACAGCTGGGGATACGCAGTATTTT. Translated: CASSDPTAGDTQYF.

This chain uses TRBV7-9 with TRBJ2-5; D is possibly TRBD1 (6 bases). V dropped 5 bases and J dropped 5 bases, with 15 bases sitting between them. Germline-derived CDR1 and CDR2 are SEHNR and FQNEAQ (reference sequence). There are 14 residues in the CDR3. CDR3 loop: CASSPDARGETQYF. As DNA, the CDR3 is TGTGCCAGCAGCCCCGATGCGAGGGGGGAGACCCAGTACTTC.

Written as DNA, the CDR3 is TGTGCCAGCAGCTTAGCCACCCACGTAGCGGGCCCTTTAGTCGATGAGCAGTTCTTC. Translating it yields CASSLATHVAGPLVDEQFF. The chain links TRBV7-6 to TRBJ2-1, with 7 bases matching TRBD2. J gave up 8 bases and V 0 bases, and 19 bases lay outside the gene matches. Germline CDR1 and CDR2: SGHVS and FNYEAQ. This CDR3 is built from 19 residues.

The chain joins TRBV5-6 to TRBJ1-1, with D maybe TRBD1 (5 bases). The length of the CDR3 is 15 residues. Trimming shortened V by 4 bases and J by 1 base, and 14 bases separated the two germline ends. The germline gives CDR1 SGHDT, CDR2 YYEEEE. CDR3 nucleotide sequence: TGTGCCAGCAGCCGACGTTCCGGACAGAACACTGAAGCTTTCTTT. Its protein product is CASSRRSGQNTEAFF.

The CDR3 region is CASSLPLAESTDTQYF. CDR3 nucleotide sequence: TGTGCCAGCAGCCTACCACTAGCGGAGAGCACAGATACGCAGTATTTT. The chain is built from TRBV3-1 (or the pseudogene TRBV3-2) and TRBJ2-3; 8 bases align to TRBD2. The CDR3 is 16 residues long. The germline V gene encodes CDR1 LGHDT and CDR2 YNNKEL (reference sequence). The junction had 6 bases not matched to a gene; V was cut back by 4 bases and J by 0 bases.